The following is a T cell receptor (beta chain) sequence with its context. Its specificity is unknown. CD45RO-negative CD8 cells positively selected for CCR7 made up the naive population, which excluded terminally differentiated effector memory CD45RA+ cells. The CDR3 has 16 residues. V was pared by 1 base and J by 5 bases, with 17 bases between. Per germline, CDR1 MNHNS and CDR2 SASEGT. Authors' methods: Because ImmunoSEQ provided only junction sequences with no quality scores, the filtering differed. Sequencing was performed with immunoSEQ multiplex PCR; in TCRdb, only in-frame clones are kept and a portion is missing. Clone size and the V and J calls come from that table; the DNA yielded D and trimming. Of approximately 2,000,000 clones listed, 90% to 95% are singletons. The sample belongs to a study of shared clonotypes between healthy human individuals. Study-level findings and limits: A limitation of the genetic and exposure-history diversity represented arose from few donors.

This chain connects TRBV6-1 to TRBJ2-5; D call uncertain. The material sequenced was naive CD8+ T cells from PBMCs. The sequence came from a young man in good health. Some clones in this sample may be carry-over from other donors' samples. The CDR3 coding sequence is TGTGCCAGCAGTGAAGGGGTCATCGGTGGGTGGGAGACCCAGTACTTC. This sequence encodes CASSEGVIGGWETQYF.